Each of the 10 T cell receptor beta chains below was sequenced from the same sample in a study of T cells after yellow fever vaccination. Each CDR3 protein gets one entry after TCRdb re-called the 5' RACE reads with MiXCR. The sample has tens of thousands of distinct CDR3 sequences; about 7.7% are singletons. The starting material was CD8+ T cells sorted from PBMCs, obtained on the day of the yellow fever booster vaccination. All receptors derive from a man younger than 45 who received the YFV17D yellow fever vaccine.

Ten or more counts support this clonotype. J is TRBJ2-1 and V is TRBV5-6; 7 nucleotides align to TRBD2. The ends lost 4 bases at V and 3 bases at J; junction bases unmatched: 4. Germline V lookup: CDR1 SGHDT, CDR2 YYEEEE. This CDR3 contains 14 residues. CDR3: CASSHLAGYNEQFF. CDR3 nucleotide sequence: TGTGCCAGCAGCCATTTAGCGGGCTACAATGAGCAGTTCTTC.

This clonotype has just a few counts. The chain combines TRBV24-1 with TRBJ2-1; no clear D. The CDR3 extends over 11 amino acids. CDR1 and CDR2 from the germline V gene are KGHDR and SFDVKD. Between the trimmed V and J ends, which lost 6 bases and 10 bases, there was a span of 9 bases. The CDR3: CATSLGSEQFF. The CDR3 DNA reads as TGTGCCACCAGTCTGGGTAGCGAGCAGTTCTTC.

CDR3 in DNA: TGTGCCAGCACCTCCCGGGGGAACAATGAGCAGTTCTTC. Translation: CASTSRGNNEQFF. The rearrangement joins TRBV5-4 to TRBJ2-1, with a tentative D call TRBD2 (6 bases). The V end was cut by 6 bases, the J end by 5 bases, with 12 bases between. The CDR3 is made up of 13 amino acids. Germline V gene data show CDR1 as SGHNT and CDR2 as YYREEE (reference sequence). Complete variable domain (other parts from reference TRBV5-4 and TRBJ2-1): ETGVTQSPTHLIKTRGQQVTLRCSSQSGHNTVSWYQQALGQGPQFIFQYYREEENGRGNFPPRFSGLQFPNYSSELNVNALELDDSALYLCASTSRGNNEQFFGPGTRLTVL.

V and J are TRBV5-1 and TRBJ1-1, with D possibly matching TRBD1 (5 bases). The germline V gene has CDR1 SGHRS and CDR2 YFSETQ. The CDR3 covers 14 residues. Trimming cost V 3 bases and J 5 bases, with 14 bases left between them. This CDR3 reads CASSSWGPGTEAFF. The CDR3 nucleotides are TGCGCCAGCAGCTCCTGGGGACCTGGTACTGAAGCTTTCTTT.

The chain joins TRBV7-8 to TRBJ2-7; 9 nucleotides match TRBD2. The CDR3 covers 15 residues. CDR1 and CDR2 from the germline V gene are SGHVS and FQNEAQ. J was trimmed by 1 base and V by 5 bases; bases with no gene match: 6. This CDR3 reads CASSATSGQSYEQYF. In DNA, the CDR3 is TGTGCCAGCAGCGCAACTAGCGGGCAATCCTACGAGCAGTACTTC.

There are a few counts of this clonotype. V usage is TRBV15 and J usage is TRBJ2-1; maybe TRBD2 (6 bases). The CDR3 is made up of 14 amino acids. Germline CDR1 is LNHNV and CDR2 is YYDKDF (reference sequence). Trimming pared 1 base from V and 12 bases from J, leaving 16 bases between. The CDR3 nucleotides read TGTGCCACCAGCAGAGCAGAGGGTAGCGGCCCGCAGTTCTTC. Protein product: CATSRAEGSGPQFF.

Many counts were recorded for this clonotype. This sequence joins TRBV3-1 and TRBJ2-3; 7 bases match TRBD1. Germline trimming cut 3 bases from V and 6 bases from J; bases unmatched to any gene: 9. Germline V gene sequence: CDR1 LGHDT, CDR2 YNNKEL (reference sequence). CDR3 length: 15 residues. DNA for the CDR3: TGTGCCAGCAGCCAGGCTGACAGGGTTTCGGATACGCAGTATTTT. Protein product: CASSQADRVSDTQYF.

This chain connects TRBV19 to TRBJ2-2; D might be TRBD2 (6 bases). This CDR3 contains 15 residues. Germline V CDR1 and CDR2: LNHDA, SQIVND (reference sequence). V was clipped by 6 bases and J by 3 bases, with 14 bases between them. The CDR3 loop is CASSAVAGYTGELFF. The CDR3 DNA reads TGTGCCAGTAGCGCCGTGGCGGGGTACACCGGGGAGCTGTTTTTT.

V gene TRBV28 combines with J gene TRBJ2-5, with D tentatively TRBD1 (6 bases). The CDR3 loop spans 14 amino acids. V gave up 3 bases and J gave up 5 bases, with 13 bases separating them. Germline lookup yields CDR1 MDHEN and CDR2 SYDVKM. CDR3 sequence reads: CASSFSDSWETQYF. The CDR3 DNA is TGTGCCAGCAGTTTTTCGGACAGTTGGGAGACCCAGTACTTC.

The V call is TRBV9, the J call TRBJ2-1, with 8 bases aligning to TRBD2. Germline V gene sequence: CDR1 SGDLS, CDR2 YYNGEE. The CDR3 extends over 15 amino acids. J gave up 9 bases and V 0 bases, and 8 bases lay outside the gene matches. In DNA form, the CDR3 reads TGTGCCAGCAGCGTAGCGGGAGGGCCTGGGGTTGAGCAGTTCTTC. This encodes CASSVAGGPGVEQFF.